These T cell receptor beta chains were read from a single sample in a study of blood T cell repertoires in COVID-19. Profiling relied on immunoSEQ multiplex PCR, and the TCRdb table lists in-frame clones only, not all of them. The profile shows approximately 46,000 clones, approximately 87% of them singletons. The sequenced material came from peripheral blood. Source of these receptors: a human donor in a cohort sampled during active COVID-19. CDR3s include the opening cysteine and the closing phenylalanine or tryptophan. The order of the fields is J gene, V gene, clone size, D gene, CDR3 DNA, CDR3 protein. A D gene is named only where the DNA matches it firmly. Part of the rows lack a size; the others show once, few, many or a class for expanded clones.

>TRBJ2-1|TRBV7-2|-|-
TGTGCCAGCAGCTTAGGGGACTTCTCCTACAATGAGCAGTTCTTC
CASSLGDFSYNEQFF
>TRBJ2-7|TRBV4-1|-|TRBD1
TGCGCCAGCAGCCCACAATTCCCGACAGGGGGATCCTACGAGCAGTACTTC
CASSPQFPTGGSYEQYF
>TRBJ2-3|TRBV7-6|few|TRBD2
TGTGCCAGCAGCTTAGCGTACGGAGGCGGGGGAACAGATACGCAGTATTTT
CASSLAYGGGGTDTQYF
>TRBJ1-2|TRBV3-1/TRBV3-2|-|TRBD1
TGTGCCAGCAGCCACGTATCGGACAGGGGAGACTATGGCTACACCTTC
CASSHVSDRGDYGYTF
>TRBJ1-1|TRBV2|-|-
TGTGCCAGCCAGATTCTAGCGGAGCTAAACACTGAAGCTTTCTTT
CASQILAELNTEAFF
>TRBJ2-7|TRBV7-2|-|TRBD2
TGTGCCAGCAGCCAAACCGGGACTAACATCTACGAGCAGTACTTC
CASSQTGTNIYEQYF
>TRBJ2-7|TRBV7-9|-|-
TGTGCCAGCAGCCGAGATACAGGCGCCTCCTACGAGCAGTACTTC
CASSRDTGASYEQYF
>TRBJ1-1|TRBV2|-|-
TGTGCCAGCAGTGTATCTAACACTGAAGCTTTCTTT
CASSVSNTEAFF
>TRBJ1-2|TRBV18|-|-
TGTGCCAGCTCACCAGCCTACAGGGAACTCTATGGCTACACCTTC
CASSPAYRELYGYTF
>TRBJ1-6|TRBV25-1|-|-
TGTGCCAGCAGGCGCGGGGACTCCTATAATTCACCCCTCCACTTT
CASRRGDSYNSPLHF
>TRBJ2-1|TRBV7-2|-|-
TGTGCCAGCAGCAGGTCGACACCCACTTACAATGAGCAGTTCTTC
CASSRSTPTYNEQFF
>TRBJ1-4|TRBV28|-|-
TGTGCCAGCAGTTTAGAAGGGGCCGTGGTTAATGAAAAACTGTTTTTT
CASSLEGAVVNEKLFF
>TRBJ2-5|TRBV19|-|TRBD2
TGTGCCAGTAGTATGACGGCGCGGGGGGCCCAAGAGACCCAGTACTTC
CASSMTARGAQETQYF
>TRBJ1-3|TRBV4-3|-|-
TGCGCCAGCAGCCAAGATTTAGGGAGAGGTGGAAACACCATATATTTT
CASSQDLGRGGNTIYF
>TRBJ1-1|TRBV24-1|-|-
TGTGCCACCAGTGAAATAACAGGGGAAGCTTTCTTT
CATSEITGEAFF
>TRBJ2-1|TRBV2|few|TRBD2
TGTGCCAGCAGTGAATCACTAGCGGGCTACAATGAGCAGTTCTTC
CASSESLAGYNEQFF
>TRBJ1-2|TRBV5-1|-|-
TGCGCCAGCAGCCCCCCGGGTCTCGACTATGGCTACACCTTC
CASSPPGLDYGYTF
>TRBJ1-2|TRBV6-1|-|TRBD1
TGTGCCAGCAGTGAAAGCAGGACAGGGGGCGTCTATGGCTACACCTTC
CASSESRTGGVYGYTF
>TRBJ1-1|TRBV4-1|-|-
TGCGCCAGCAGCCAAGATGCGGGGGGAATGAACACTGAAGCTTTCTTT
CASSQDAGGMNTEAFF
>TRBJ1-3|TRBV4-3|-|TRBD1
TGCGCCAGCAGCCAAGATTACAGGGGAGACGGAAACACCATATATTTT
CASSQDYRGDGNTIYF